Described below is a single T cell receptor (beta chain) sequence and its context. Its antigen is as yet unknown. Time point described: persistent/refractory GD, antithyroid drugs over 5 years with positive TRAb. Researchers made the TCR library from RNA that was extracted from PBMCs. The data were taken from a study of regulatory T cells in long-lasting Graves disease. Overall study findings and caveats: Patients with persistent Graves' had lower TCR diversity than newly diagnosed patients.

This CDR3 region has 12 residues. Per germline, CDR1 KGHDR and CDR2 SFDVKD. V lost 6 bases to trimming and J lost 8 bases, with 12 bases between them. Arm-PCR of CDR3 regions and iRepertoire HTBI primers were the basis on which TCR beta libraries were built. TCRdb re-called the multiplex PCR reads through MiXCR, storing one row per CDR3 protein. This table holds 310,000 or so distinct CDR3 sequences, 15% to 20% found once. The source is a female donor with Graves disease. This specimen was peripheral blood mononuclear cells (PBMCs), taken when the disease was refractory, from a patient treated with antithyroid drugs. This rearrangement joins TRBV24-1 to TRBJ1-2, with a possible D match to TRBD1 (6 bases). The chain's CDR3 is CATSYGGRGYTF. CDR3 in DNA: TGTGCCACCAGTTATGGGGGCAGGGGCTACACCTTC.